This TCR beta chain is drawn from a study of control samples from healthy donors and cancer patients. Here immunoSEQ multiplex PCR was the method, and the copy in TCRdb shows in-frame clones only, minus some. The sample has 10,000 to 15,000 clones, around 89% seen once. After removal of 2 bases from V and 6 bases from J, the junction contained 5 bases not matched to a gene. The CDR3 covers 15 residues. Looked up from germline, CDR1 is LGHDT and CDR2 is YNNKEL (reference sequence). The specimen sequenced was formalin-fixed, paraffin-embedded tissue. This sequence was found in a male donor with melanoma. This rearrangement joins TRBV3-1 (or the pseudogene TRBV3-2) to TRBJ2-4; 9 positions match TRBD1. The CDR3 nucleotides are TGTGCCAGCAGCCAAAGAAAGGGACAGGGAAACATTCAGTACTTC. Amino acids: CASSQRKGQGNIQYF.